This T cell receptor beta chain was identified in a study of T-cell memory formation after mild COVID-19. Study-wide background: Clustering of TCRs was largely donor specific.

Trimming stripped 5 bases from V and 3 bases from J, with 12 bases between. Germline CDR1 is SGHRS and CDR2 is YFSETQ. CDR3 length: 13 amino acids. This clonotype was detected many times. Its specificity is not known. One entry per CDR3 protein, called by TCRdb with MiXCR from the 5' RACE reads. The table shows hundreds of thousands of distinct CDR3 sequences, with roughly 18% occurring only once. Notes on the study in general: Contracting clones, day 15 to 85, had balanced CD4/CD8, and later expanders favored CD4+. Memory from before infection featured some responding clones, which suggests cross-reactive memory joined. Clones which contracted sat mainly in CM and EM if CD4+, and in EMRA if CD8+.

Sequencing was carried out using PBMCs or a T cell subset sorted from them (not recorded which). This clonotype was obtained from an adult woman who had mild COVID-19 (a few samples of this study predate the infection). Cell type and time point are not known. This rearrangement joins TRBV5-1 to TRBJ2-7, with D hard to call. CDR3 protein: CASSPEIDYEQYF. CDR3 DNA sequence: TGCGCCAGCAGTCCAGAGATTGACTACGAGCAGTACTTC.